This TCR beta chain originates from a study of glioma-infiltrating T cells after dendritic cell vaccination. At the level of the study: Patients had newly diagnosed or recurrent glioblastoma and received dendritic cell vaccines. Patients received three intradermal dendritic cell vaccine injections at biweekly intervals.

This CDR3 is 16 amino acids long. J gave up 4 bases and V 2 bases, and 9 bases lay outside the gene matches. CDR1 SEHNR and CDR2 FQNEAQ come from the germline V gene (reference sequence). Repertoires were generated with immunoSEQ multiplex PCR, while TCRdb's copy carries only in-frame clones and drops some. This sample has about 32,000 clones, with roughly nine tenths found just once. Findings and limits, study-wide: The cohort had few patients with full blood and tumor sets.

A word on this clone: Its antigen is undetermined.

The source of this sequence is a human donor with glioblastoma. The sample here was blood, taken before dendritic cell vaccination. The chain employs TRBV7-9 and TRBJ2-5; 8 bases agree with TRBD1. For the CDR3, the DNA is TGTGCCAGCAGCTTACAATCCGGACAGGGTACAGAGACCCAGTACTTC. Residues: CASSLQSGQGTETQYF.